A single TCR beta chain is shown here with its context. As yet, its antigen is unknown. Antigen-specific CD4+ T cells expanded by the ViraFEST assay with viral peptide pools were then sequenced. Subsequent to roughly 9 days of culture, CD4+ T cells were isolated. Vaccine recipients had no previous SARS-CoV-2 infection; their nucleocapsid antibodies were negative. TCRdb keeps only in-frame clones here, not all; method: immunoSEQ multiplex PCR. The table shows 37,000 or so clones, with about three fifths occurring only once. The trim removed 2 bases at V and 12 bases at J, leaving 8 bases unmatched. In germline, CDR1 is MNHNS, CDR2 SASEGT. The CDR3 spans 15 residues. The data originate from a study of vaccination effects on CD4 cells after COVID-19.

The source of this sequence is a human donor who received a COVID-19 vaccine. The chain couples TRBV6-1 to TRBJ2-1; TRBD1 agrees at 12 bases. The specimen comprised CD4+ T cells from PBMCs cultured with HCoV-OC43 spike peptides, sampled before COVID-19 vaccination. Subset noted: HCoV-OC43 spike overlapping peptide pool stimulation. In DNA, the CDR3 is TGTGCCAGCAGTGAATTCGGGACAGGGGGCTTTGGGCAGTTCTTC. Protein: CASSEFGTGGFGQFF.